This T cell receptor beta chain is from a study of blood T cell repertoires in COVID-19. Germline-derived CDR1 and CDR2 are MGHRA and YSYEKL. The CDR3 runs to 18 residues. With 1 base clipped from V and 5 bases from J, the junction kept 7 bases outside the gene matches. Clones were sequenced by immunoSEQ multiplex PCR, and TCRdb holds only the in-frame ones, with some missing. The sample lists roughly 150,000 clones, 75% to 90% seen once, with around 15% in the top ten. The sequence came from a woman aged 40-49 years with acute or convalescent COVID-19. The specimen sequenced was peripheral blood. The V call is TRBV4-1, the J call TRBJ2-5, with 16 bases aligning to TRBD2. This CDR3 is CASSQGGTSGGAVETQYF. In nucleotides, the CDR3 is TGCGCCAGCAGCCAAGGCGGGACTAGCGGGGGGGCGGTTGAGACCCAGTACTTC.